This TCR beta chain was profiled in a study of regulatory T cells in long-lasting Graves disease. This clonotype was counted many times. Antigen: not known. Construction of the TCR beta libraries employed iRepertoire HTBI primers in conjunction with Arm-PCR of CDR3 regions. Original methodology: Gene usage covered 62 TRBV and 13 to 15 TRBJ segments. MiXCR was run by TCRdb on the multiplex PCR reads, yielding one entry per CDR3 protein. TCRdb's processing, not the authors', yielded these V and J calls. Of 400,000 to 650,000 distinct CDR3 sequences listed, about 16% are singletons. The time point was: newly diagnosed GD, antithyroid drugs for less than 3 months. RNA from PBMCs was the source of the TCR library. Patients hailed from an endocrinology department in Xi'an, China. Study-wide findings and caveats: Since the sample size was small, accuracy may have been reduced.

In addition, the sample was reused for a study of T cells in Graves' hyperthyroidism and ophthalmopathy.

This TCR was sampled from a woman aged 35-60 years with Graves disease. Sequencing was performed on peripheral blood mononuclear cells (PBMCs), taken at new diagnosis, from a patient treated with antithyroid drugs.

The CDR3 loop is CASSSSGGGSDTQYF. As DNA, the CDR3 is TGTGCCAGCAGCTCGTCAGGCGGAGGGTCCGATACGCAGTATTTT. The genes are TRBV11-2 and TRBJ2-3; TRBD2 is a possible D gene (6 bases). Trimming took 4 bases from V and 6 from J, leaving 17 bases between them. The CDR3 has 15 residues. Germline CDR1 SGHAT, CDR2 FQNNGV.